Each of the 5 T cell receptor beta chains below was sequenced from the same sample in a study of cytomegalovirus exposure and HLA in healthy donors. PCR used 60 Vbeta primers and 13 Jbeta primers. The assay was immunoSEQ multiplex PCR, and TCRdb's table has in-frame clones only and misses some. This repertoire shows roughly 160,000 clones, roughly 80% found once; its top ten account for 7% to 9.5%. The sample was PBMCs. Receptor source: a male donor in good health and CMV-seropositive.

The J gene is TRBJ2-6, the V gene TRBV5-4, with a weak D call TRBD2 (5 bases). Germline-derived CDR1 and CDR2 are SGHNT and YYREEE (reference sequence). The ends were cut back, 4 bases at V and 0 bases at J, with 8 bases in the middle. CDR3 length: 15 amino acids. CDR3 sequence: CASSPGLSGANVLTF. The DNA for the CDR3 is TGTGCCAGCAGCCCCGGACTCTCTGGGGCCAACGTCCTGACTTTC.

CDR3 sequence: CAWSVDSANEKLFF. As DNA, the CDR3 is TGTGCCTGGAGTGTAGACAGCGCGAATGAAAAACTGTTTTTT. This chain connects TRBV30 to TRBJ1-4; TRBD1 might be the D (5 bases). The germline V and J ends were trimmed by 0 bases and 5 bases, with 10 bases remaining between them. Germline lookup yields CDR1 GTSNPN and CDR2 SVGIG (reference sequence). This CDR3 spans 14 amino acids. The full variable domain, completed using reference TRBV30 and TRBJ1-4, is SQTIHQWPATLVQPVGSPLSLECTVEGTSNPNLYWYRQAAGRGLQLLFYSVGIGQISSEVPQNLSASRPQDRQFILSSKKLLLSDSGFYLCAWSVDSANEKLFFGSGTQLSVL.

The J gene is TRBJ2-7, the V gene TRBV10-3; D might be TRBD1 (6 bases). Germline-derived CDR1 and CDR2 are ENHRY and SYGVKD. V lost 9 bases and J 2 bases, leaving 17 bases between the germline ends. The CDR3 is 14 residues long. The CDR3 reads CAIGARDTAYEQYF. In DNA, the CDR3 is TGTGCCATAGGAGCCCGGGACACAGCCTACGAGCAGTACTTC.

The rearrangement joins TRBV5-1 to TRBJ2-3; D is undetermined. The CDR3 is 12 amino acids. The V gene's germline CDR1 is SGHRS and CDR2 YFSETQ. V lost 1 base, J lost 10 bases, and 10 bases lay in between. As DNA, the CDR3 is TGCGCCAGCAGCTTGACCGGTTCTGCGCAGTATTTT. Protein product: CASSLTGSAQYF.

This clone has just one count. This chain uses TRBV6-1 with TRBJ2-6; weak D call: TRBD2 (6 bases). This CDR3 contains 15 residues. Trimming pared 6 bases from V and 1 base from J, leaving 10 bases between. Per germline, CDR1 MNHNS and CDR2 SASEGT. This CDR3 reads CASREGNSGANVLTF. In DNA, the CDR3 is TGTGCCAGCAGGGAGGGGAATTCTGGGGCCAACGTCCTGACTTTC.